This entry features one T cell receptor beta chain sequence. This sample stems from a study of PD-L1 blockade in urothelial cancer. Looking at the study overall: Analysis of the blood was performed 3 weeks (second dose) and 6 weeks after treatment start.

Specified time point: peripheral blood 6 weeks after treatment start. V dropped 6 bases and J dropped 0 bases, with 6 bases sitting between them. This CDR3 contains 13 residues. Germline-derived CDR1 and CDR2 are MRHNA and SNTAGT. Libraries were prepared by immunoSEQ multiplex PCR; TCRdb keeps only in-frame clonotypes and omits some of them. The table lists about 51,000 clones, approximately 90% of them singletons. The V call is TRBV6-4, the J call TRBJ1-3, with no clear D. The sequence derives from a man in his 60s with urothelial cancer. The sequencing used PBMCs, collected around atezolizumab (anti-PD-L1) treatment. The DNA for the CDR3 is TGTGCCAGCAGGGCAGACTCTGGAAACACCATATATTTT. Translation: CASRADSGNTIYF.